This TCR beta chain was profiled in a study of OX40 agonist ivuxolimab in advanced cancers. Study-level background: Ivuxolimab is a fully human IgG2 antibody that activates OX40 (CD134). Partial response was recorded in three patients: one hepatocellular carcinoma and two cutaneous melanoma cases. Findings of the study overall: No determination was made of the antigen specificity of the expanded peripheral T cells. Both blood CD4+ and CD8+ T cells showed clonal growth by week 6 at 0.1 to 3.0 mg/kg.

Per the germline V gene, CDR1 is MDHEN and CDR2 is SYDVKM. Germline trimming cut 7 bases from V and 5 bases from J; bases unmatched to any gene: 9. CDR3 length equals 15 residues. Sequenced by immunoSEQ multiplex PCR; TCRdb stores in-frame clones only, minus some. The data show tens of thousands of clones, over 80% seen once. For this clone: Its cognate antigen is unknown.

The sequenced sample was CD4+ or CD8+ T cells sorted from blood, obtained in a trial of the OX40 agonist ivuxolimab. The clonotype originates from an adult with an advanced solid tumor such as melanoma, head and neck, liver or kidney cancer. This rearrangement joins TRBV28 to TRBJ2-1; 9 nucleotides line up with TRBD1. The CDR3 sequence is CASILGGQGDNEQFF. CDR3 DNA sequence: TGTGCCAGCATCCTAGGGGGACAGGGCGACAATGAGCAGTTCTTC. Variable domain in full (rest from reference TRBV28 and TRBJ2-1): DVKVTQSSRYLVKRTGEKVFLECVQDMDHENMFWYRQDPGLGLRLIYFSYDVKMKEKGDIPEGYSVSREKKERFSLILESASTNQTSMYLCASILGGQGDNEQFFGPGTRLTVL.